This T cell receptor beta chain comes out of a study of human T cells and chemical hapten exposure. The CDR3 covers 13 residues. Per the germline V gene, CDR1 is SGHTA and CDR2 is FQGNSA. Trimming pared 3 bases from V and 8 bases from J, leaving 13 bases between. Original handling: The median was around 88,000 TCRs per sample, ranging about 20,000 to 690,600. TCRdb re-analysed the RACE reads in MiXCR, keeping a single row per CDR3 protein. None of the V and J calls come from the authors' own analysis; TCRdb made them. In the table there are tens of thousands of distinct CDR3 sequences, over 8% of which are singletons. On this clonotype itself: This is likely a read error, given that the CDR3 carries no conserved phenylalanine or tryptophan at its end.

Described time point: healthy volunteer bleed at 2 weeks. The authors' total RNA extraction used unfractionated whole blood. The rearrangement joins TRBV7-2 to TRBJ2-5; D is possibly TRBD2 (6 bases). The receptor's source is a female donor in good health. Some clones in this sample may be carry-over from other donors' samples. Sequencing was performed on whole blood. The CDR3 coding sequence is TGTGCCAGCAGCTTGGAGTCCGGGGGTACCCAGTACTCC. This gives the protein CASSLESGGTQYS.